The 7 T cell receptor beta chains reported below all come from one sample, sequenced in a study of T cells after yellow fever vaccination. TCRdb re-derived calls from the 5' RACE reads in MiXCR, one entry per CDR3 protein. In the table there are some 320,000 distinct CDR3 sequences, roughly 4.3% of which are singletons. The starting material was PBMCs, obtained 5 days after the yellow fever booster vaccination. The receptors were sampled from a man aged 18 to 30 who received the YFV17D yellow fever vaccine.

This clonotype occurred once. The chain is built from TRBV5-4 and TRBJ2-5, with D unclear. Germline assignment: CDR1 SGHNT and CDR2 YYREEE (reference sequence). Trimming stripped 4 bases from V and 8 bases from J, with 15 bases between. The CDR3 totals 13 residues. The CDR3 spells CASSPDTHATQYF. CDR3 nucleotide sequence: TGTGCCAGCAGCCCTGACACCCATGCCACCCAGTACTTC.

This clonotype was counted many times. The V and J genes are TRBV6-5 and TRBJ2-7, with 10 bases lining up with TRBD2. CDR3 length equals 15 residues. Trimming cost V 5 bases and J 1 base; bases outside gene matches: 5. Per the germline V gene, CDR1 is MNHEY and CDR2 is SVGAGI. DNA of the CDR3: TGTGCCAGCAGTCCTAGCGGGGGTGGTTCCTACGAGCAGTACGTC. Amino acid sequence: CASSPSGGGSYEQYV.

This clonotype came up a few times. The gene calls are TRBV29-1 and TRBJ2-7; a possible D gene is TRBD1 (6 bases). V was trimmed by 7 bases and J by 2 bases, leaving 15 bases between them. CDR3 length: 13 amino acids. In germline, CDR1 is SQVTM, CDR2 ANQGSEA. Written as DNA, the CDR3 is TGCAGCGCTGGCGAAAGACAGGCCTACGAGCAGTACTTC. Its translation: CSAGERQAYEQYF.

The gene calls are TRBV27 and TRBJ1-1, with D perhaps matching TRBD1 (5 bases). The germline V gene encodes CDR1 MNHEY and CDR2 SMNVEV (reference sequence). The CDR3 is 11 amino acids. V was trimmed by 3 bases and J by 11 bases, leaving 10 bases between them. DNA of the CDR3: TGTGCCAGCAGTTTCAACGGGGGTGCTTTCTTT. It codes for CASSFNGGAFF.

This clonotype has just a few counts. V gene TRBV5-1 combines with J gene TRBJ2-5, with 7 bases fitting TRBD1. V lost 0 bases to trimming and J lost 5 bases; unmatched junction nucleotides: 4. This CDR3 has 14 residues. Per the germline V gene, CDR1 is SGHRS and CDR2 is YFSETQ. This CDR3 reads CASSLADRSETQYF. The CDR3 coding sequence is TGCGCCAGCAGCTTGGCGGACAGGTCGGAGACCCAGTACTTC.

The genes are TRBV5-1 and TRBJ1-1; D is uncertain. The CDR3 contains 14 residues. CDR1 is SGHRS, CDR2 YFSETQ, per germline. Trimming shortened V by 3 bases and J by 0 bases, and 9 bases separated the two germline ends. CDR3 region: CASSSTVMNTEAFF. The CDR3 coding sequence is TGCGCCAGCAGCTCCACAGTCATGAACACTGAAGCTTTCTTT.

The gene calls are TRBV5-1 and TRBJ1-1; 9 bases align to TRBD1. The CDR3 totals 16 residues. Trimming at V came to 2 bases and at J to 5 bases, leaving 10 bases not matched to a gene. Germline CDR1 reads SGHRS; CDR2 reads YFSETQ. The CDR3 region is CASSFPEGQGKTEAFF. The CDR3 coding sequence is TGCGCCAGCAGCTTCCCGGAGGGACAGGGAAAAACTGAAGCTTTCTTT.